The 15 T cell receptor beta chains listed next were all sequenced from one sample in a study of T cells in Graves' hyperthyroidism and ophthalmopathy. TCR beta CDR3 region amplification was performed from RNA transcripts. Primed by the HTBI set, a first-round RT-PCR was run on the TCR CDR3. TCRdb analysed the multiplex PCR reads with MiXCR anew, one entry per CDR3 protein. This sample yields roughly 630,000 distinct CDR3 sequences, of which approximately 14% are seen a single time; 7.3% belongs to the top ten. Sequenced material: blood. These receptors were obtained from a woman aged 25-40 years with Graves' hyperthyroidism.

On this clonotype itself: This clone may be a read error of a much larger clone one base away. The chain employs TRBV13 and TRBJ2-5; 7 nucleotides match TRBD1. V trimming: 5 bases; J trimming: 1 base; junction bases outside the gene matches: 16. Germline assignment: CDR1 PRHDT and CDR2 FYEKMQ (reference sequence). The CDR3 has 18 amino acids. The CDR3 nucleotides read TGTGCCAGCAGCCTCTGGGACAGCAGTGGGCTTGGCCAAGAGACCCAGTACTTC. As protein: CASSLWDSSGLGQETQYF.

V gene TRBV20-1 combines with J gene TRBJ1-2, with D possibly TRBD1 on 6 matching bases. This CDR3 is built from 13 residues. The germline CDR1 and CDR2 sequences are DFQATT and SNEGSKA (reference sequence). The V end lost 3 bases, the J end lost 5 bases, and 13 bases lay between the germline ends. This CDR3 is CSARKTGAYGYTF. In DNA form, the CDR3 reads TGCAGTGCTAGGAAAACGGGGGCGTATGGCTACACCTTC.

In its sample, this clonotype was seen a few times. The rearrangement uses TRBV15 and TRBJ2-3; tentatively, D is TRBD2 (5 bases). Germline CDR1 LNHNV, CDR2 YYDKDF (reference sequence). V lost 0 bases and J 5 bases, leaving 12 bases between the germline ends. CDR3 size: 15 residues. The CDR3 coding sequence is TGTGCCACCAGCAGAGATCGAGGGCATAAAGATACGCAGTATTTT. Protein sequence: CATSRDRGHKDTQYF.

To note about this clonotype: Given a much more abundant clone one base away, this may be a read error. The rearrangement links TRBV7-2 to TRBJ2-7; D uncertain. The CDR3 spans 13 residues. Germline CDR1 reads SGHTA; CDR2 reads FQGNSA. CDR3 bases: TGTGCCAGCAGCTTATACCCAGCTTACGAGCAGTGCTTC. It is translated as CASSLYPAYEQCF.

At least ten counts were recorded for this clonotype. The V gene is TRBV5-1, the J gene TRBJ2-7; a weak D match, TRBD2 (6 bases). The CDR3 contains 15 residues. Germline V lookup: CDR1 SGHRS, CDR2 YFSETQ. V gave up 4 bases and J gave up 4 bases, with 18 bases separating them. Here the CDR3 reads CASSPGFGGKYEQYF. DNA for the CDR3: TGCGCCAGCAGCCCGGGCTTTGGGGGGAAATACGAGCAGTACTTC.

There are many counts of this clonotype. The V gene is TRBV6-1, the J gene TRBJ2-5, with 7 bases lining up with TRBD1. This CDR3 is 14 amino acids long. J was trimmed by 4 bases and V by 5 bases; bases with no gene match: 7. Germline V gives CDR1 MNHNS, CDR2 SASEGT. CDR3 bases: TGTGCCAGCAGTTATAACAGGGGCGGAGAGACCCAGTACTTC. Residues: CASSYNRGGETQYF.

This clonotype was seen repeatedly, ten times or more. The V call is TRBV28, the J call TRBJ2-7; 9 nucleotides align to TRBD1. The germline V gene encodes CDR1 MDHEN and CDR2 SYDVKM. The junction had 9 bases not matched to a gene; V was cut back by 2 bases and J by 4 bases. CDR3 length: 16 residues. The CDR3 DNA is TGTGCCAGCAGTTTAAACCCGACAGGGGGGATTTACGAGCAGTACTTC. Translated, it gives CASSLNPTGGIYEQYF.

In the case of this clonotype: Being one base from a much bigger clone, this may be a read error. This CDR3 is CARAQGYYEQYF. In DNA form, the CDR3 reads TGTGCCAGGGCGCAGGGATACTACGAGCAGTACTTC. The chain links TRBV30 to TRBJ2-7, with a possible D match to TRBD1 (5 bases). V gave up 8 bases and J gave up 3 bases, with 14 bases separating them. The CDR3 contains 12 residues. CDR1 is GTSNPN and CDR2 is SVGIG in the germline V gene (reference sequence).

This clonotype has a count of ten or more. The V and J genes are TRBV7-3 and TRBJ1-1; D uncertain. This CDR3 comprises 13 residues. V lost 4 bases to trimming and J lost 4 bases, with 10 bases between them. In germline, CDR1 is SGHTA, CDR2 FQGTGA. As DNA, the CDR3 is TGTGCCAGCAGCTCCCTCGGCGGCACTGAAGCTTTCTTT. Its protein is CASSSLGGTEAFF. Variable domain in full (rest from reference TRBV7-3 and TRBJ1-1): GAGVSQTPSNKVTEKGKYVELRCDPISGHTALYWYRQSLGQGPEFLIYFQGTGAADDSGLPNDRFFAVRPEGSVSTLKIQRTERGDSAVYLCASSSLGGTEAFFGQGTRLTVV.

The CDR3 DNA follows: TGTGCCAGCAGCTCACTAGCGGGAGGTCCCGAGCAGTACTTC. Its protein product is CASSSLAGGPEQYF. This rearrangement joins TRBV7-2 to TRBJ2-7, with TRBD2 identical over 12 bases. Trimming cost V 4 bases and J 6 bases; bases outside gene matches: 4. Germline CDR1 and CDR2: SGHTA and FQGNSA. The CDR3 is made up of 14 amino acids.

Ten or more counts support this clonotype. The chain recombines TRBV4-2 with TRBJ2-1, with 7 bases aligning to TRBD1. CDR3 length: 15 amino acids. The V gene end was trimmed by 1 base and the J gene end by 6 bases; junction bases not matched to a gene: 6. Germline loops: CDR1 LGHNA, CDR2 YNFKEQ. For the CDR3, the DNA is TGTGCCAGCAGCCAAGTCCCAGCAGGGGGCAATGAGCAGTTCTTC. This encodes CASSQVPAGGNEQFF.

The chain has TRBV29-1 and TRBJ1-1, with D maybe TRBD1 (5 bases). V lost 1 base and J lost 6, with 18 bases in between. Germline V gives CDR1 SQVTM, CDR2 ANQGSEA. This CDR3 comprises 15 residues. The CDR3 region has the DNA TGCAGCGTTGAAGGAGTTACAGGTTCCCTGGCTGAAGCTTTCTTT. This translates into CSVEGVTGSLAEAFF.

This clonotype showed up many times. The chain links TRBV24-1 to TRBJ2-5; 9 bases fit TRBD1. V gave up 7 bases and J gave up 2 bases; unmatched junction bases: 16. Germline V lookup: CDR1 KGHDR, CDR2 SFDVKD. The CDR3 is made up of 18 amino acids. The CDR3 sequence: CATSGQNPGQGAQETQYF. The CDR3 DNA sequence: TGTGCCACCAGCGGCCAGAACCCGGGACAGGGCGCTCAAGAGACCCAGTACTTC.

This rearrangement joins TRBV7-2 to TRBJ2-1; no definite D call. There are 15 residues in the CDR3. The V end lost 6 bases, the J end lost 0 bases, and 12 bases lay between the germline ends. The germline CDR1 and CDR2 sequences are SGHTA and FQGNSA. DNA of the CDR3: TGTGCCAGCAGAAGTACAGTGGTCTCCTACAATGAGCAGTTCTTC. Amino acid sequence: CASRSTVVSYNEQFF.

This clonotype was seen at least ten times. The V call is TRBV20-1, the J call TRBJ1-5, with D hard to call. V shed 1 base and J shed 5 bases, with 12 bases lying between them. CDR1 and CDR2 from the germline V gene are DFQATT and SNEGSKA (reference sequence). This CDR3 comprises 14 residues. The CDR3 region has the DNA TGCAGTGCTAGAGTCGGCGGTAGTGATCAGCCCCAGCATTTT. Encoded protein: CSARVGGSDQPQHF.